The TCR beta chain described here comes from a study of T-cell memory formation after mild COVID-19. Study-wide background: Clusters were largely donor specific.

Study-wide results and caveats: There was a balanced CD4/CD8 profile in clones contracting day 15 to 85, and later expanders leaned CD4+.

The germline V gene encodes CDR1 MNHEY and CDR2 SVGAGI. V lost 10 bases and J lost 0, with 10 bases in between. This CDR3 spans 13 amino acids. This clonotype was picked up many times. The antigen is undetermined. One entry per CDR3 protein, called by TCRdb with MiXCR from the 5' RACE reads. The sample lists roughly 600,000 distinct CDR3 sequences; roughly 18% were seen once. The V and J genes are TRBV6-5 and TRBJ1-3; unclear D gene. Sequenced material: PBMCs or a T cell subset sorted from them (not recorded which). This clonotype originated in an adult woman who had mild COVID-19 (a few samples of this study predate the infection). Cell type and time point are not known. The CDR3 nucleotides read TGTGCCACTGGACTGATCTCTGGAAACACCATATATTTT. It codes for CATGLISGNTIYF.